This T cell receptor beta chain emerged from a study of T cells in Graves' hyperthyroidism and ophthalmopathy. Orbital computed tomography, thyroid ultrasound, serum thyroxine and TRAb, and clinical symptoms together informed the diagnoses. Ten or more counts support this clonotype. The V gene lost 1 base and the J gene lost 0 bases, with 2 bases spanning the gap. The germline V gene has CDR1 DFQATT and CDR2 SNEGSKA (reference sequence). There are 12 residues in the CDR3. TCR beta CDR3 sequences were amplified from RNA transcripts. Using the HTBI primer set, a first-round RT-PCR was run on the TCR CDR3. TCRdb re-called the multiplex PCR reads through MiXCR, storing one row per CDR3 protein. The profile shows about 640,000 distinct CDR3 sequences, less than 25% of them singletons.

The V gene is TRBV20-1, the J gene TRBJ2-3; no clear D. This receptor was identified in a young man with Graves' ophthalmopathy. The material sequenced was blood. CDR3 bases: TGCAGTGCTAGAGGGAGCACAGATACGCAGTATTTT. As protein: CSARGSTDTQYF.